This TCR beta chain derives from a study of T cells expressing NK-cell markers. There are 16 residues in the CDR3. Germline V CDR1 and CDR2: LGHDT, YNNKEL (reference sequence). TCRdb reprocessed the 5' RACE reads and stores each CDR3 protein as one record, lacking DNA. The clone table shows some 340,000 distinct CDR3 sequences, with the ten largest holding 5.2%. The V call is TRBV3-1, the J call TRBJ2-6; lacking DNA, the TRBD1 call made by TCRdb goes unchecked. This clonotype was obtained from a man aged 18 to 69 in good health. The sequenced sample was blood T cells: a sorted CD56 or NKG2C T cell subset, CD4+ or CD8+ T cells, or bulk PBMC T cells (not recorded which). The CDR3 spells CASSQVGGSGANVLTF.